The T cell receptor beta chain described here comes from a study of a mutant IDH1 vaccine in newly diagnosed glioma. Whole-study context: A roughly 62% male, approximately 38% female split and a mean age of roughly 44 years characterized treated patients. Patients' prior therapy spanned radiotherapy, temozolomide, or both; most underwent both. Findings of the study overall: Overall, 93.3% of patients had vaccine-induced immune responses.

This CDR3 region has 14 residues. V lost 0 bases, J lost 6 bases, and 10 bases lay in between. From germline, CDR1 is SGDLS and CDR2 YYNGEE. In regard to this clone: Its antigen is as yet unknown.

Profiling relied on immunoSEQ multiplex PCR, and the TCRdb table lists in-frame clones only, not all of them. The data show about 68,000 clones, around 74% seen once. The time point denotes: baseline, week 1 (first vaccination visit). Specified treatment: pre-vaccination baseline after standard-of-care therapy. This specimen was PBMCs, taken from a glioma patient treated with radiotherapy, temozolomide or both. The sequence was collected from a man aged 45-65 years with glioma. V and J are TRBV9 and TRBJ1-5; D remains unclear. DNA for the CDR3: TGTGCCAGCAGCGTAGGCGTTGGAGCTCAGCCCCAGCATTTT. It codes for CASSVGVGAQPQHF.